The source of this TCR beta chain is a study of cytomegalovirus exposure and HLA in healthy donors. Deletions cut 4 bases from V and 6 bases from J, with 13 bases between. The CDR3 length is 13 residues. In germline, CDR1 is SGHRS, CDR2 YFSETQ. Donors consisted of healthy bone marrow donors. In nominal health when sampled, donors likely had unrecorded immune exposures nonetheless. General study results and limits: TRBV6-2, TRBV6-3 and other indistinguishable V segments were excluded.

PCR primers comprised 60 Vbeta and 13 Jbeta primers. This table comes from immunoSEQ multiplex PCR, and its TCRdb copy is limited to in-frame clones, with some not included. The table lists over 150,000 clones, more than 80% of them singletons, with about 2.1% in the top ten. As regards this clone: Its matching antigen is unknown.

The receptor comes from a woman aged 18-30 years in good health and CMV-seronegative. This rearrangement joins TRBV5-1 to TRBJ1-2, with D maybe TRBD1 (6 bases). The sample was PBMCs. The CDR3 DNA follows: TGCGCCAGCAGCAAACAGGGAGTCAATGGCTACACCTTC. Encoded protein: CASSKQGVNGYTF.